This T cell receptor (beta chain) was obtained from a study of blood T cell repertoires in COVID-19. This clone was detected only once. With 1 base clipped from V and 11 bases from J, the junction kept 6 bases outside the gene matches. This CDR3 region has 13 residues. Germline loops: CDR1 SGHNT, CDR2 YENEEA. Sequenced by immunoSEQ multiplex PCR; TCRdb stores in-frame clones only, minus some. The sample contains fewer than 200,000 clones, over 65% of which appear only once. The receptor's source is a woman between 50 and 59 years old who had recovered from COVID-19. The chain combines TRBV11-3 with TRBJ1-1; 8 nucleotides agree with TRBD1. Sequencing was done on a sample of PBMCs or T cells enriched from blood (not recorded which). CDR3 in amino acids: CASSLGDRRTAFF. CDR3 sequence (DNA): TGTGCCAGCAGCTTAGGGGACAGGCGAACGGCTTTCTTT.